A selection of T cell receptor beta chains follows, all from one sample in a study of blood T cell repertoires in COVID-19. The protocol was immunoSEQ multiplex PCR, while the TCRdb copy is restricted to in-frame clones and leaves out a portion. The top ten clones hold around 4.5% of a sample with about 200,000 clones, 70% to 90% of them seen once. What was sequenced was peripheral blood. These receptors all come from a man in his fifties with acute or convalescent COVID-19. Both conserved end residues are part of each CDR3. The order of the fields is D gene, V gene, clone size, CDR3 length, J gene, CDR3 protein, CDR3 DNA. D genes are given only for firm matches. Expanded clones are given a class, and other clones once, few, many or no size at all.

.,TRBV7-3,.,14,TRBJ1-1,CASSLNGAGTEAFF,TGTGCCAGCAGCTTAAACGGGGCGGGAACTGAAGCTTTCTTT
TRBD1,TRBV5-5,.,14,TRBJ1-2,CASSNTGGNYGYTF,TGTGCCAGCTCCAATACAGGGGGCAACTATGGCTACACCTTC
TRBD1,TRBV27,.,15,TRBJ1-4,CASSSRDRGREKLFF,TGTGCCAGCAGTTCCAGGGACAGGGGAAGGGAAAAACTGTTTTTT
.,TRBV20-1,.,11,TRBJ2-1,CSARASTMQFF,TGCAGTGCTAGAGCGTCTACCATGCAGTTCTTC
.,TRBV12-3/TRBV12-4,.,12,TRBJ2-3,CASSATSDTQYF,TGTGCCAGCAGCGCTACTAGCGATACGCAGTATTTT
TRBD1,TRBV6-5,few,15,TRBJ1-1,CASSYGDRGITEAFF,TGTGCCAGCAGTTACGGGGACAGAGGAATCACTGAAGCTTTCTTT
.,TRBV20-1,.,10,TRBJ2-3,CSASTDTQYF,TGCAGTGCTTCGACAGATACGCAGTATTTT
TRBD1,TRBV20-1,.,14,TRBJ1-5,CSASYRGSNQPQHF,TGCAGTGCTAGTTACAGGGGAAGCAATCAGCCCCAGCATTTT
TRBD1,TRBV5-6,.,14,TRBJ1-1,CASSLDRVNTEAFF,TGTGCCAGCAGCTTAGACAGGGTGAACACTGAAGCTTTCTTT
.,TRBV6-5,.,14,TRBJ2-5,CASSYSDSMYTQYF,TGTGCCAGCAGTTACTCGGACAGTATGTATACCCAGTACTTC
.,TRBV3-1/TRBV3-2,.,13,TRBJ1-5,CASSRTDNQPQHF,TGTGCCAGCAGCCGGACAGACAATCAGCCCCAGCATTTT
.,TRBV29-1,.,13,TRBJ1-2,CSVVWGHANGYTF,TGCAGCGTTGTTTGGGGGCATGCAAATGGCTACACCTTC
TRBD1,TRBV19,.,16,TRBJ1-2,CASSTTGRPASHGYTF,TGTGCCAGTAGTACGACAGGGCGGCCCGCATCGCATGGCTACACCTTC
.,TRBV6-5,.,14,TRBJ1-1,CASSLRDTRSEAFF,TGTGCCAGCAGCCTCCGGGACACTAGGTCTGAAGCTTTCTTT